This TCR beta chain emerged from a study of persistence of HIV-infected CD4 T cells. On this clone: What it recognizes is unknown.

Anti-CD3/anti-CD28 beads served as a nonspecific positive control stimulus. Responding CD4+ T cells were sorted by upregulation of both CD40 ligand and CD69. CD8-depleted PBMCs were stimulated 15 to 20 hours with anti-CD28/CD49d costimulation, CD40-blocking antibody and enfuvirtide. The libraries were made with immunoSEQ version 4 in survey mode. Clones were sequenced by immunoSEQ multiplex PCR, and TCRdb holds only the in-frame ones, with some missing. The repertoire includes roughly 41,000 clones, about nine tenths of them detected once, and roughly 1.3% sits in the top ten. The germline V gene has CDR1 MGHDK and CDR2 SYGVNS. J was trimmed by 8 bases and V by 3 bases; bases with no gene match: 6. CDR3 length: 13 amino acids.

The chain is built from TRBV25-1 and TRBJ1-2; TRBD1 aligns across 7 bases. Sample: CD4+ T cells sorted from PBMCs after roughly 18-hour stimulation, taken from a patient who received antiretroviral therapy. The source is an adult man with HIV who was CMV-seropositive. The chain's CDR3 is CASSETGTRGYTF. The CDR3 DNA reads TGTGCCAGCAGTGAGACAGGGACCAGGGGCTACACCTTC.